This is a list of T cell receptor beta chains from one sample in a study of blood T cell repertoires in COVID-19. Generated by immunoSEQ multiplex PCR, the TCRdb table keeps only in-frame clones and is missing some. Altogether 200,000 or so clones are present, 80% being singletons, with the ten largest covering 6.5% to 8.5%. Sample: PBMCs or T cells enriched from blood (not recorded which). The receptors here all came from a woman aged 40 to 55 with acute COVID-19. CDR3s include the opening cysteine and the closing phenylalanine or tryptophan. Fields, in order: clone size, D gene, J gene, V gene, CDR3 DNA, CDR3 protein. A D gene is named only where the DNA matches it firmly. Only part of the rows carry a size: once, few, many, or a class if the clone is expanded.

clone size: NA; D gene: TRBD1; J gene: TRBJ2-7; V gene: TRBV11-2; CDR3 DNA: TGTGCCAGCAGCTTAGATGGGGGGACAGGGGGCCACTACGAGCAGTACTTC; CDR3 protein: CASSLDGGTGGHYEQYF
clone size: NA; D gene: NA; J gene: TRBJ2-3; V gene: TRBV12-5; CDR3 DNA: TGTGCTAGTGGCATCACAGATACGCAGTATTTT; CDR3 protein: CASGITDTQYF
clone size: NA; D gene: NA; J gene: TRBJ2-1; V gene: TRBV10-2; CDR3 DNA: TGCGCCAGCAGTGATCGGGATAAAGGGAGACAGTTCTTC; CDR3 protein: CASSDRDKGRQFF
clone size: NA; D gene: TRBD2; J gene: TRBJ2-7; V gene: TRBV15; CDR3 DNA: TGTGCCACCTCCCTACTTTACAGACTAGCGGGAGCAGCCGAGCAGTACTTC; CDR3 protein: CATSLLYRLAGAAEQYF
clone size: NA; D gene: NA; J gene: TRBJ1-2; V gene: TRBV20-1; CDR3 DNA: TGCAGCATAGAAAACTATGGCTACACCTTC; CDR3 protein: CSIENYGYTF
clone size: NA; D gene: TRBD1; J gene: TRBJ1-3; V gene: TRBV28; CDR3 DNA: TGTGCCAGCAGCTCACCGGGACAGGGAAACACCATATATTTT; CDR3 protein: CASSSPGQGNTIYF
clone size: NA; D gene: TRBD1; J gene: TRBJ2-2; V gene: TRBV25-1; CDR3 DNA: TGTGCCAGCAGTGAATCCACCCCCGGGACAGCCGTCGGGGAGCTGTTTTTT; CDR3 protein: CASSESTPGTAVGELFF
clone size: few; D gene: TRBD1; J gene: TRBJ1-6; V gene: TRBV6-1; CDR3 DNA: TGTGCCAGCAGTGAGATCCCGGGACAGGGGGCGAATTCACCCCTCCACTTT; CDR3 protein: CASSEIPGQGANSPLHF
clone size: NA; D gene: NA; J gene: TRBJ2-5; V gene: TRBV5-4; CDR3 DNA: TGTGCCAGCAGCTCAGAGTGGGGGAGGTCCCAAGAGACCCAGTACTTC; CDR3 protein: CASSSEWGRSQETQYF
clone size: NA; D gene: NA; J gene: TRBJ2-5; V gene: TRBV6-1; CDR3 DNA: TGTGCCAGCAGTGCCCCGTTTGGGGCGGCCCAAGAGACCCAGTACTTC; CDR3 protein: CASSAPFGAAQETQYF